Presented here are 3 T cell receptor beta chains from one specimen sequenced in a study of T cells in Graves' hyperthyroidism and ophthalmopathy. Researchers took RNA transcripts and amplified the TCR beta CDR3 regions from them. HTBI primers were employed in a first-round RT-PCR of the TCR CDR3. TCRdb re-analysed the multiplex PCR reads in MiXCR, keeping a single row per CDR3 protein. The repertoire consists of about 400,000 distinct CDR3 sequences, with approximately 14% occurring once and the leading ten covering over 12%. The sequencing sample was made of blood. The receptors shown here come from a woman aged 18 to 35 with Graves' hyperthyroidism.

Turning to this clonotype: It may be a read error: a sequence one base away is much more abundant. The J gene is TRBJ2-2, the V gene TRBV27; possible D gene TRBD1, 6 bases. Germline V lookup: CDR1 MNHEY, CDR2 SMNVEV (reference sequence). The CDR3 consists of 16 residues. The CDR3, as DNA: TGTGCCAGCCGCCCGGACAGAATCGCGAACACCGGGGAGCTGCTTTTT. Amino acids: CASRPDRIANTGELLF.

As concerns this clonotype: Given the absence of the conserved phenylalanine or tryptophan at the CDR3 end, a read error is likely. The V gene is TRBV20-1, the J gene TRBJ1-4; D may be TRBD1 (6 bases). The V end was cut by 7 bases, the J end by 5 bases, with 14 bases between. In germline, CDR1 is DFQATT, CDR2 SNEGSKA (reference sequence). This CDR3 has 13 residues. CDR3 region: CSGTQGLNEKLFS. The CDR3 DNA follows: TGCAGTGGGACACAGGGCCTAAATGAAAAACTGTTTTCT.

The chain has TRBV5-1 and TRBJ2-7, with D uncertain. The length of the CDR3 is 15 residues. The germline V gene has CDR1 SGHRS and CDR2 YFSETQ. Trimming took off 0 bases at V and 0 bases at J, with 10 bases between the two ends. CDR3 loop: CASSLAGRSSYEQYF. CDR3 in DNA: TGCGCCAGCAGCTTGGCTGGCAGGAGCTCCTACGAGCAGTACTTC.